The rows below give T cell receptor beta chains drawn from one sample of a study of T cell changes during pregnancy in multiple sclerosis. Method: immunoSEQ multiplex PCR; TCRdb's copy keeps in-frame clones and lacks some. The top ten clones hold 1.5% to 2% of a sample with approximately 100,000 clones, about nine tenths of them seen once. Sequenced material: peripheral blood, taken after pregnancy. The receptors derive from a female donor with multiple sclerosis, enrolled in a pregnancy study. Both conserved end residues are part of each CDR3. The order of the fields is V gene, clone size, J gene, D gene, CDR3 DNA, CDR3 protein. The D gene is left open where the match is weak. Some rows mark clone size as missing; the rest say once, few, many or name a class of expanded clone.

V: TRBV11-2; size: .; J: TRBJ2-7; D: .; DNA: TGTGCCAGCAGTATACACAGGGATAGCTCCTACGAGCAGTACTTC; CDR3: CASSIHRDSSYEQYF
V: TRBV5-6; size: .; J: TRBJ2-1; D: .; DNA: TGTGCCAGCAGACGTAGCGGTACGAGCTCCTACAATGAGCAGTTCTTC; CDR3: CASRRSGTSSYNEQFF
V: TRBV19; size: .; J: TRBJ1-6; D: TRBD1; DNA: TGTGCCAGTAGTCCGACAGGGGTTAATTCACCCCTCCACTTT; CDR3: CASSPTGVNSPLHF
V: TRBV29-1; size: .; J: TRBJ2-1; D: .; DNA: TGCAGCGCAATAGCGGATAGCTCCTACAATGAGCAGTTCTTC; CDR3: CSAIADSSYNEQFF
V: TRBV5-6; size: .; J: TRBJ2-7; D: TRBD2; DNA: TGTGCCAGCAGCTGGGGGACGGGAGGGCCTTTCTACGAGCAGTACTTC; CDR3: CASSWGTGGPFYEQYF
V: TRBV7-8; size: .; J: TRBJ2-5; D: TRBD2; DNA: TGTGCCAGCAGCTGGGGACTAGCGGGCGAGACCCAGTACTTC; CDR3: CASSWGLAGETQYF
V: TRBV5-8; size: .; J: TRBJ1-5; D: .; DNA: TGTGCCAGCAGCCGGACAGCAAATCAGCCCCAGCATTTT; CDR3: CASSRTANQPQHF
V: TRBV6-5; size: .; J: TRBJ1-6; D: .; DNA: TGTGCCAGCCAAAGTGGAGGTCGTGGAGGTTCACCCCTCCACTTT; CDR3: CASQSGGRGGSPLHF
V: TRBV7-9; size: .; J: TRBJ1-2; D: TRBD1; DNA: TGTGCCAGCAGCTTGGGGGACAGGACTAACTATGGCTACACCTTC; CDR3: CASSLGDRTNYGYTF
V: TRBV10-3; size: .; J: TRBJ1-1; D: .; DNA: TGTGCCATCAGTGAGTACGGGATTGAAGCTTTCTTT; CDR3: CAISEYGIEAFF
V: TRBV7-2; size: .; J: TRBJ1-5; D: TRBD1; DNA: TGTGCCAGCGGGGGACAGGGGAATCAGCCCCAGCATTTT; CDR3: CASGGQGNQPQHF
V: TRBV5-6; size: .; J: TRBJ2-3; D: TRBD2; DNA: TGTGCCAGCAGCTTGGGTGCGGGGGACCGCACAGATACGCAGTATTTT; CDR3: CASSLGAGDRTDTQYF
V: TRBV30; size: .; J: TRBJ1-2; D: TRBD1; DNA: TGTGCCTGGAGCGCCAGGCAGGGGGCGTCTTATGGCTACACCTTC; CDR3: CAWSARQGASYGYTF
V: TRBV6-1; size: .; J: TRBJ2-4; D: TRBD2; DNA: TGTGCCAGCAGGGAACAAGTCTGGGCGGGAGCGAGTAACATTCAGTACTTC; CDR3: CASREQVWAGASNIQYF
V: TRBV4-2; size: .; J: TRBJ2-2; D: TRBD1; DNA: TGTGCCAGCAGCCAGACAGGGAGCTACGGGGAGCTGTTTTTT; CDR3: CASSQTGSYGELFF
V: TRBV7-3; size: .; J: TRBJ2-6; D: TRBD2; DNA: TGTGCCACCGGAAGAGGTAGCGGGGGCGTGCCTGGGGCCAACGTCCTGACTTTC; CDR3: CATGRGSGGVPGANVLTF
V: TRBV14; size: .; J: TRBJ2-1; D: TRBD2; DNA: TGTGCCAGCAGCCTAACCGGGACTAGCGGGAGGGCCTATGAGCAGTTCTTC; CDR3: CASSLTGTSGRAYEQFF
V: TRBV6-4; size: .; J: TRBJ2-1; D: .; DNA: TGTGCCAGCAGTGACAGACTAGGGAGCTCCTACAATGAGCAGTTCTTC; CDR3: CASSDRLGSSYNEQFF
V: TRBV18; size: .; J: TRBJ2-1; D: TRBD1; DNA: TGTGCCAGCTCGCCGCGACAGGGGGCTAGAGATGAGCAGTTCTTC; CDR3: CASSPRQGARDEQFF
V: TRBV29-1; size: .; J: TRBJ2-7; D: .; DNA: TGCAGCGTCTCAGGGGGGACAGTAGGGCACGAGCAGTACTTC; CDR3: CSVSGGTVGHEQYF
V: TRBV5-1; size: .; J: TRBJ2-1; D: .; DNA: TGCGCCAGCAGCACCCCCGGAGGGGTCAATGAGCAGTTCTTC; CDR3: CASSTPGGVNEQFF
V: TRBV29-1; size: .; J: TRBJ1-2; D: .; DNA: TGCAGCGTTGCGCAGGGGCCCCCCAATGGCTACACCTTC; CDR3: CSVAQGPPNGYTF
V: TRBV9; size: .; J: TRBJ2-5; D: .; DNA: TGTGCCAGCAGCGTAGGTGTAGCCGATAACCAAGAGACCCAGTACTTC; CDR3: CASSVGVADNQETQYF
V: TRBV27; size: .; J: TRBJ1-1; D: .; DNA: TGTGCCAGCAGGGGCTCATCACGGGCTTTCTTT; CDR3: CASRGSSRAFF
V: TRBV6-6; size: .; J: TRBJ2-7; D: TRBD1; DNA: TGTGCCAGCAGTTATTCCGTTGGGGACAGGGTAGGGGAGATTCGTTTC; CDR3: CASSYSVGDRVGEIRF
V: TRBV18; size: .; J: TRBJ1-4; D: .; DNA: TGTGCCAGCTCTCGACAGTGGTCAACTAATGAAAAACTGTTTTTT; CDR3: CASSRQWSTNEKLFF
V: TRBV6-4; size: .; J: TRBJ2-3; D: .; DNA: TGTGCCAGCAGTGAGGGGCGCACAGATACGCAGTATTTT; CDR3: CASSEGRTDTQYF
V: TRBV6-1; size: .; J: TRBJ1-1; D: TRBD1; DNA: TGTGCCAGCAGTGAAGAATTGGGGACAGCGACTGAAGCTTTCTTT; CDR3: CASSEELGTATEAFF
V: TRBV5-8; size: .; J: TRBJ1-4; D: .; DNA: TGTGCCAGCAGCTCAGACAGTTCTAATGAAAAACTGTTTTTT; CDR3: CASSSDSSNEKLFF
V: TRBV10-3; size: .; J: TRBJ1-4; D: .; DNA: TGTGCCACCTCCGGCCGGGCAACTAATGAAAAACTGTTTTTT; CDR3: CATSGRATNEKLFF
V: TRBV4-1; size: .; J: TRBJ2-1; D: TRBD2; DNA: TGCGCCAGCAGCCGAACCGGGACTAGTGACGATGGGCAGTTCTTC; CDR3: CASSRTGTSDDGQFF
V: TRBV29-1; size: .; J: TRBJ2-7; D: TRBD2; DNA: TGCAGCGTGATGACTAGCGGGCTTGTCTACGAGCAGTACTTC; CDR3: CSVMTSGLVYEQYF
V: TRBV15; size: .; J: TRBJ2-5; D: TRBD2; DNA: TGTGCCACCAGCAGATTACCGGGACTAGCGGGCGAGACCCAGTACTTC; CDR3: CATSRLPGLAGETQYF
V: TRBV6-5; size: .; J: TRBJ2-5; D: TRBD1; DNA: TGTGCCAGCAGTTACTCCCAGGGGGCGGTGGCGACCCAGTACTTC; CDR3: CASSYSQGAVATQYF
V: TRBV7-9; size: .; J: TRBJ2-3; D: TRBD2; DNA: TGTGCCAGCAGCACCTCCGGGGGGGACACAGATACGCAGTATTTT; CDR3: CASSTSGGDTDTQYF
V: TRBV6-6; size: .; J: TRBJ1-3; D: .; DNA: TGTGCCAGCGTGGCCAGGGAAGACGCTGGAAACACCATATATTTT; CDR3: CASVAREDAGNTIYF
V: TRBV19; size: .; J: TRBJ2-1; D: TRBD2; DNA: TGTGCCAGTAGTAGGGGGACTAGCGGGGGGCCCAATGAGCAGTTCTTC; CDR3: CASSRGTSGGPNEQFF
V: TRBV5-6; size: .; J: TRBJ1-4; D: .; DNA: TGTGCCAGCAGCTCCCGGGAGGAAGAAAAACTGTTTTTT; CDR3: CASSSREEEKLFF
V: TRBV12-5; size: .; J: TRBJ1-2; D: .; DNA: TGTGCTAGTGCCCCGCCGGGGGGATACTATGGCTACACCTTC; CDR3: CASAPPGGYYGYTF
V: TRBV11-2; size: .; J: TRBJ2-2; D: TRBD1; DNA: TGTGCCAGCAGCCTCCGGGACAGGGTCGGGGAGCTGTTTTTT; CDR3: CASSLRDRVGELFF
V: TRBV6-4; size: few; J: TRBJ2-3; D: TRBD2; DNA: TGTGCCAGCAGCGCGGGGGAGACAGATACGCAGTATTTT; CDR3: CASSAGETDTQYF
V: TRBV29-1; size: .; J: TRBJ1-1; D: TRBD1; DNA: TGCAGCGGATCAGGGGGTGAGAACACTGAAGCTTTCTTT; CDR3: CSGSGGENTEAFF